The 25 T cell receptor beta chains listed next were all sequenced from one sample in a study of neoadjuvant anti-PD-1 for oral cavity cancer. Clones were read by immunoSEQ multiplex PCR, and TCRdb kept only the in-frame ones, dropping some. The profile covers 55,000 to 80,000 clones, with about four fifths appearing a single time and approximately 3.6% taken by the ten largest. Source: PBMCs, taken before nivolumab (anti-PD-1) treatment. The source is a person aged 40 to 85 with oral cavity squamous cell carcinoma.

This chain links TRBV10-1 with TRBJ2-7; TRBD1 matches at 9 bases. Germline V gives CDR1 WNHNN, CDR2 SYGVQD (reference sequence). The V gene end was trimmed by 8 bases and the J gene end by 1 base; junction bases not matched to a gene: 6. The CDR3 is made up of 14 amino acids. The CDR3, as DNA: TGCGCCAGCTCCAAGACAGGGGGGTCCTACGAGCAGTACTTC. Amino acids: CASSKTGGSYEQYF.

The rearrangement joins TRBV5-4 to TRBJ2-2; 7 bases align to TRBD2. Germline CDR1 is SGHNT and CDR2 is YYREEE (reference sequence). The CDR3 contains 17 residues. Trimming at V came to 0 bases and at J to 7 bases, leaving 12 bases not matched to a gene. The CDR3 bases are TGTGCCAGCAGCTTGGGGGCTAGCGGAAAGGACGGCGGGGAGCTGTTTTTT. As protein: CASSLGASGKDGGELFF.

The chain is built from TRBV6-1 and TRBJ1-6; a weak D match, TRBD1 (5 bases). V lost 5 bases to trimming and J lost 8 bases, with 16 bases between them. Germline values: CDR1 MNHNS, CDR2 SASEGT. This CDR3 has 15 residues. CDR3 region: CASSFTGTRDSPLHF. In DNA form, the CDR3 reads TGTGCCAGCAGTTTCACCGGGACCAGGGATTCACCCCTCCACTTT.

The chain joins TRBV5-8 to TRBJ1-5; no clear D gene. The CDR3 sequence is 17 residues long. Germline CDR1 is SGHTS and CDR2 is YDEGEE. The V end was cut by 2 bases, the J end by 0 bases, with 15 bases between. CDR3 loop: CASSFLYGRRSNQPQHF. The CDR3 DNA follows: TGTGCCAGCAGCTTCCTTTATGGCAGACGTAGCAATCAGCCCCAGCATTTT.

This chain joins TRBV7-8 and TRBJ2-1; D unresolved. CDR3 size: 14 residues. The germline CDR1 and CDR2 sequences are SGHVS and FQNEAQ. V lost 7 bases to trimming and J lost 5 bases, with 15 bases between them. CDR3 nucleotide sequence: TGTGCCAGCACCGGAGACCCCATTAACAATGAGCAGTTCTTC. It is translated as CASTGDPINNEQFF.

The chain joins TRBV28 to TRBJ2-1; D is ambiguous. V lost 5 bases, J lost 0 bases, and 14 bases lay in between. CDR1 MDHEN and CDR2 SYDVKM come from the germline V gene. The CDR3 has 16 amino acids. CDR3: CASSRPVADSYNEQFF. The CDR3 nucleotides are TGTGCCAGCAGTCGGCCCGTCGCGGACTCCTACAATGAGCAGTTCTTC.

The chain combines TRBV10-1 with TRBJ2-1; 9 bases line up with TRBD2. Germline CDR1 and CDR2: WNHNN and SYGVQD (reference sequence). The CDR3 extends over 14 amino acids. V lost 10 bases to trimming and J lost 8 bases; unmatched junction nucleotides: 12. CDR3 sequence reads: CATVTGTSFDEQFF. The DNA for the CDR3 is TGCGCCACTGTTACCGGGACTAGCTTTGATGAGCAGTTCTTC.

This clone was recorded a few times. This sequence joins TRBV27 and TRBJ2-7; 7 nucleotides agree with TRBD2. Trimming took 0 bases from V and 5 from J; bases not matched to a gene: 4. This CDR3 region has 14 residues. The germline CDR1 and CDR2 sequences are MNHEY and SMNVEV (reference sequence). The CDR3 DNA follows: TGTGCCAGCAGTTTATCCGGACTAGGGAACGAGCAGTACTTC. Translated, it gives CASSLSGLGNEQYF.

The CDR3 DNA follows: TGTGCCAGCAGTAGCTCTACCCGAAGCACAGATACGCAGTATTTT. Translation gives CASSSSTRSTDTQYF. The chain joins TRBV2 to TRBJ2-3; D is uncertain. The CDR3 consists of 15 residues. Germline lookup yields CDR1 SNHLY and CDR2 FYNNEI. Trimming pared 5 bases from V and 0 bases from J, leaving 12 bases between.

The chain links TRBV7-3 to TRBJ2-5; D not certain. Germline V gene lookup returns CDR1 SGHTA and CDR2 FQGTGA. Trimming pared 4 bases from V and 5 bases from J, leaving 17 bases between. The CDR3 sequence is 15 residues long. As DNA, the CDR3 is TGTGCCAGCAGCTCGGGCGGACGAGAGTCGGAGACCCAGTACTTC. This translates into CASSSGGRESETQYF. Full variable domain (missing parts from reference TRBV7-3 and TRBJ2-5): GAGVSQTPSNKVTEKGKYVELRCDPISGHTALYWYRQSLGQGPEFLIYFQGTGAADDSGLPNDRFFAVRPEGSVSTLKIQRTERGDSAVYLCASSSGGRESETQYFGPGTRLLVL.

The V gene is TRBV12-5, the J gene TRBJ1-1; weak D call: TRBD1 (5 bases). Deletions cut 8 bases from V and 1 base from J, with 14 bases between. CDR1 is LGHNT, CDR2 FRNRAP, per germline. The CDR3 has 14 residues. CDR3 coding DNA: TGTGCTAGTTCCCAGGGACCGGAGAACACTGAAGCTTTCTTT. Translating it yields CASSQGPENTEAFF. Complete variable domain (other parts from reference TRBV12-5 and TRBJ1-1): DARVTQTPRHKVTEMGQEVTMRCQPILGHNTVFWYRQTMMQGLELLAYFRNRAPLDDSGMPKDRFSAEMPDATLATLKIQPSEPRDSAVYFCASSQGPENTEAFFGQGTRLTVV.

V and J are TRBV6-5 and TRBJ2-7, with 11 nucleotides matching TRBD1. CDR3 length: 15 amino acids. Trimming at V came to 2 bases and at J to 4 bases, leaving 4 bases not matched to a gene. Germline CDR1 is MNHEY and CDR2 is SVGAGI. The CDR3 region is CASSYAGQGGYEQYF. The DNA of the CDR3 is TGTGCCAGCAGTTACGCGGGACAGGGGGGATACGAGCAGTACTTC.

This clone has more than one count but fewer than ten. The V gene is TRBV4-1, the J gene TRBJ1-5; D remains ambiguous. Trimming stripped 4 bases from V and 3 bases from J, with 13 bases between. Germline V gene sequence: CDR1 MGHRA, CDR2 YSYEKL. CDR3 size: 15 residues. CDR3 loop: CASSPQWGPNQPQHF. In nucleotides, the CDR3 is TGCGCCAGCAGCCCCCAGTGGGGTCCCAATCAGCCCCAGCATTTT.

The V gene is TRBV9, the J gene TRBJ1-4, with a tentative D call TRBD1 (6 bases). The CDR3 runs 16 residues. Germline V CDR1 and CDR2: SGDLS, YYNGEE. V was clipped by 0 bases and J by 1 base, with 10 bases between them. The CDR3 sequence is CASSVEQGRTNEKLFF. The CDR3 coding sequence is TGTGCCAGCAGCGTAGAGCAGGGGAGAACTAATGAAAAACTGTTTTTT.

The gene calls are TRBV5-1 and TRBJ1-2; no firm D call. This CDR3 contains 12 residues. The V gene lost 4 bases and the J gene lost 8 bases, with 12 bases spanning the gap. The germline V gene has CDR1 SGHRS and CDR2 YFSETQ. Here the CDR3 reads CASSRTDQGYTF. CDR3 DNA: TGCGCCAGCAGCCGAACAGACCAGGGCTACACCTTC.

The chain joins TRBV6-5 to TRBJ2-7; tentative D call: TRBD2 (6 bases). The CDR3 consists of 15 residues. Trimming took 4 bases from V and 3 from J, leaving 16 bases between them. The germline gives CDR1 MNHEY, CDR2 SVGAGI. CDR3 nucleotides: TGTGCCAGCAGTTCTAGGTGGAGGGTCGGCTACGAGCAGTACTTC. Its translation: CASSSRWRVGYEQYF.

In its sample, this clone was seen once. The J gene is TRBJ1-6, the V gene TRBV10-2; no reliable D call. The CDR3 contains 17 residues. V lost 3 bases and J lost 10, with 22 bases in between. Per the germline V gene, CDR1 is WSHSY and CDR2 is SAAADI. The CDR3 is CASSDLPRRTSWSPLHF. The CDR3 region has the DNA TGCGCCAGCAGTGACCTCCCTAGAAGGACCTCTTGGTCACCCCTCCACTTT.

V gene TRBV6-5 combines with J gene TRBJ2-5, with D maybe TRBD2 (6 bases). V gave up 4 bases and J gave up 2 bases, with 11 bases separating them. CDR1 MNHEY and CDR2 SVGAGI come from the germline V gene. The CDR3 is 14 residues long. CDR3 region: CASSWSGPQETQYF. Written as DNA, the CDR3 is TGTGCCAGCAGTTGGAGCGGGCCTCAAGAGACCCAGTACTTC.

Points on this clone: This sample also contains other DNA sequences that code for the same CDR3. The chain has TRBV5-1 and TRBJ2-7; TRBD1 agrees at 9 bases. Germline trimming cut 4 bases from V and 3 bases from J; bases unmatched to any gene: 8. Per germline, CDR1 SGHRS and CDR2 YFSETQ. CDR3 length: 15 residues. CDR3 protein: CASSPPGQGLYEQYF. In DNA form, the CDR3 reads TGCGCCAGCAGCCCTCCGGGACAGGGACTCTACGAGCAGTACTTC. Complete variable domain (other parts from reference TRBV5-1 and TRBJ2-7): KAGVTQTPRYLIKTRGQQVTLSCSPISGHRSVSWYQQTPGQGLQFLFEYFSETQRNKGNFPGRFSGRQFSNSRSEMNVSTLELGDSALYLCASSPPGQGLYEQYFGPGTRLTVT.

The chain employs TRBV10-3 and TRBJ1-2; D remains unclear. V was cut by 4 bases and J by 5 bases, with 11 bases left in between. Per germline, CDR1 ENHRY and CDR2 SYGVKD. This CDR3 is built from 13 residues. CDR3 coding DNA: TGTGCCATCAGTGGGCAGCAGCTTTATGGCTACACCTTC. The encoded protein is CAISGQQLYGYTF.

This sequence joins TRBV7-9 and TRBJ2-3; 7 bases are shared with TRBD2. The V and J ends lost 7 bases and 5 bases, in that order; junction bases with no gene match: 12. This CDR3 is built from 15 residues. The V gene's germline CDR1 is SEHNR and CDR2 FQNEAQ (reference sequence). CDR3 protein: CASTREGPEGDTQYF. In DNA, the CDR3 is TGTGCCAGCACTAGGGAGGGACCCGAGGGAGATACGCAGTATTTT.

The rearrangement joins TRBV4-1 to TRBJ2-7; no clear D. The germline V gene encodes CDR1 MGHRA and CDR2 YSYEKL. V lost 2 bases to trimming and J lost 4 bases, with 15 bases between them. The CDR3 spans 15 residues. CDR3 coding DNA: TGCGCCAGCAGCCAAAATCCCCTGACTGGTTACGAGCAGTACTTC. This sequence encodes CASSQNPLTGYEQYF.

This clone has only a few counts. This chain links TRBV5-6 with TRBJ2-1; 8 bases map to TRBD2. Germline V gene data show CDR1 as SGHDT and CDR2 as YYEEEE. After removal of 3 bases from V and 9 bases from J, the junction contained 11 bases not matched to a gene. This CDR3 contains 15 residues. CDR3: CASSSPGGLSSEQFF. The CDR3 nucleotides are TGTGCCAGCAGCTCTCCGGGGGGGCTTTCATCTGAGCAGTTCTTC.

CDR3: CSVEEQASTGELFF. In nucleotides, the CDR3 is TGCAGCGTTGAGGAGCAGGCCTCCACCGGGGAGCTGTTTTTT. This sequence joins TRBV29-1 and TRBJ2-2; D unresolved. Germline V lookup: CDR1 SQVTM, CDR2 ANQGSEA. The CDR3 covers 14 residues. V lost 3 bases to trimming and J lost 4 bases, with 12 bases between them.

The gene calls are TRBV6-1 and TRBJ2-2; D possibly matches TRBD1 or TRBD2 (5 bases each). This CDR3 has 15 residues. V was cut by 6 bases and J by 3 bases, with 14 bases left in between. Looked up from germline, CDR1 is MNHNS and CDR2 is SASEGT. CDR3 DNA sequence: TGTGCCAGCAGGTACCCGGGACGCTACACCGGGGAGCTGTTTTTT. Translating gives CASRYPGRYTGELFF.